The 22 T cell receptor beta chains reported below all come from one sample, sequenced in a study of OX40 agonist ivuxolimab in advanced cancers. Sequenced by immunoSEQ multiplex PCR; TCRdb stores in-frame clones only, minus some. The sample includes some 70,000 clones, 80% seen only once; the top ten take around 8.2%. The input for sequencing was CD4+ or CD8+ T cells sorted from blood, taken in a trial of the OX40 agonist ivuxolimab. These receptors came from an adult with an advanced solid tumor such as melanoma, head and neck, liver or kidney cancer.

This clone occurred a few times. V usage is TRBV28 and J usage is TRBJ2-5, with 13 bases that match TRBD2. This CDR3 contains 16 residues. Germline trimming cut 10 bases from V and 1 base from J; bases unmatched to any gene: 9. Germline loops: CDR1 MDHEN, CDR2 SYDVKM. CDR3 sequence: CATRDGTSGIQETQYF. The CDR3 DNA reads TGTGCCACCAGGGACGGGACTAGCGGGATCCAAGAGACCCAGTACTTC.

CDR3 bases: TGTGCCAGCAGTGCCCTAACCGGGACAGGGAACAATGAGCAGTTCTTC. Its protein product is CASSALTGTGNNEQFF. The chain carries TRBV2 and TRBJ2-1, with 9 bases that match TRBD1. Germline CDR1 reads SNHLY; CDR2 reads FYNNEI. Trimming cost V 4 bases and J 5 bases; bases outside gene matches: 9. CDR3 length: 16 amino acids.

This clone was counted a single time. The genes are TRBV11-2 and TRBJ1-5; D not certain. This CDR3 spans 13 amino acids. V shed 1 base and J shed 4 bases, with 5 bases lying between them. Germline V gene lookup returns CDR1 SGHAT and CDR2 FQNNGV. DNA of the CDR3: TGTGCCAGCAGCTTAGGGGCAAATCAGCCCCAGCATTTT. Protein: CASSLGANQPQHF.

The CDR3 coding sequence is TGTGCCAGCAGCCTCAGCCAAAACAGCAATCAGCCCCAGCATTTT. Translation: CASSLSQNSNQPQHF. V and J are TRBV7-6 and TRBJ1-5; D uncertain. The CDR3 spans 15 residues. Germline V gives CDR1 SGHVS, CDR2 FNYEAQ. With 5 bases removed from V and 1 base from J, the gap between germline ends came to 12 bases.

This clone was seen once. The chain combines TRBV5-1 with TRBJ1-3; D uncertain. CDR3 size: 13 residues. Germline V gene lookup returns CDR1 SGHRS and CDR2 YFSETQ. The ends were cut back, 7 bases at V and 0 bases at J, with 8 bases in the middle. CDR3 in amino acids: CASSRGSGNTIYF. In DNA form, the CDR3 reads TGCGCCAGCTCTAGAGGCTCTGGAAACACCATATATTTT.

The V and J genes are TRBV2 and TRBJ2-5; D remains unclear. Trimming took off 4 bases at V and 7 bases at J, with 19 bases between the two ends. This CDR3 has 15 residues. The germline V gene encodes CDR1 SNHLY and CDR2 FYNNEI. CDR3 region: CASSVWHEVGWTQYF. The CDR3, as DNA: TGTGCCAGCAGTGTATGGCACGAGGTGGGGTGGACCCAGTACTTC.

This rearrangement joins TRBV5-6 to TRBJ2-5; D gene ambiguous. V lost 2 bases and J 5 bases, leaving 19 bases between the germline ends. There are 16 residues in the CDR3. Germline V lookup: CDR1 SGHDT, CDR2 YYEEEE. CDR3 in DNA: TGTGCCAGCAGCTTTTATTGGGTAGCTCCGCCGGAGACCCAGTACTTC. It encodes CASSFYWVAPPETQYF.

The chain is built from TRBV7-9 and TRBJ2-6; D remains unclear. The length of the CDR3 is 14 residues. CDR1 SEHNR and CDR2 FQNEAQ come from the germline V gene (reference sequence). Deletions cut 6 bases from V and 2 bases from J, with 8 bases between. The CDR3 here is CASSPTAGANVLTF. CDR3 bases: TGTGCCAGCAGTCCCACGGCTGGGGCCAACGTCCTGACTTTC.

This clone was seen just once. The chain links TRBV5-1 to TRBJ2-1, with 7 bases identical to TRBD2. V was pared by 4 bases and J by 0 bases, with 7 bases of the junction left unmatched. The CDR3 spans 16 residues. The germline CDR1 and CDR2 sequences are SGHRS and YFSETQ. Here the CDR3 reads CASSRSGLSSYNEQFF. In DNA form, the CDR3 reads TGCGCCAGCAGCCGTAGCGGGTTGAGCTCCTACAATGAGCAGTTCTTC.

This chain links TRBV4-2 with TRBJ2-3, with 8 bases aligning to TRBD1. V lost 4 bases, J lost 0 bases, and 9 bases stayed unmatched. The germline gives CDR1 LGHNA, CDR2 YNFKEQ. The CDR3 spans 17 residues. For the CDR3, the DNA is TGTGCCAGCAGCCCCGAACGGACAGGGCTCAGCACAGATACGCAGTATTTT. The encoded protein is CASSPERTGLSTDTQYF.

The CDR3 DNA reads TGTGCCAGCAGCCTGGGACTAGCGAGAGGCCAAGAGACCCAGTACTTC. It is translated as CASSLGLARGQETQYF. The chain couples TRBV7-3 to TRBJ2-5; 10 bases are a match to TRBD2. With 5 bases clipped from V and 1 base from J, the junction kept 7 bases outside the gene matches. This CDR3 contains 16 residues. Germline V lookup: CDR1 SGHTA, CDR2 FQGTGA. The variable domain in full, with the rest retrieved from reference TRBV7-3 and TRBJ2-5, is GAGVSQTPSNKVTEKGKYVELRCDPISGHTALYWYRQSLGQGPEFLIYFQGTGAADDSGLPNDRFFAVRPEGSVSTLKIQRTERGDSAVYLCASSLGLARGQETQYFGPGTRLLVL.

CDR3 sequence reads: CASSLADRGHGYTF. The DNA for the CDR3 is TGTGCCAGCAGCTTAGCGGACAGGGGTCATGGCTACACCTTC. The chain uses TRBV7-2 and TRBJ1-2; TRBD1 aligns across 9 bases. Germline V gene sequence: CDR1 SGHTA, CDR2 FQGNSA. Germline trimming cut 0 bases from V and 6 bases from J; bases unmatched to any gene: 2. This CDR3 has 14 amino acids.

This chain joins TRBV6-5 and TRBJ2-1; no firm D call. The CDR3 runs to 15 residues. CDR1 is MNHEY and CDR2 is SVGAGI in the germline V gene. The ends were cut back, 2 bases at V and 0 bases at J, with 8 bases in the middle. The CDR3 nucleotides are TGTGCCAGCAGTTACCGGCAGGTCTCCTACAATGAGCAGTTCTTC. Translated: CASSYRQVSYNEQFF.

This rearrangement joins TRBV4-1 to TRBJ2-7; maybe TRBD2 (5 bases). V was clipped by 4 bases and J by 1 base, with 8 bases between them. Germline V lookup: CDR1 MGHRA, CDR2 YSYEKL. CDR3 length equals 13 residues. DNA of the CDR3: TGCGCCAGCAGCCCCGGCGGGTCCTACGAGCAGTACTTC. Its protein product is CASSPGGSYEQYF.

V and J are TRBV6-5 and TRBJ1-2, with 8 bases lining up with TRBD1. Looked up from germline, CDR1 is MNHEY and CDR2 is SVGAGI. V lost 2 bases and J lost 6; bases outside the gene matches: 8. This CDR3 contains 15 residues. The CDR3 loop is CASSYLTLTGDGYTF. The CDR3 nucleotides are TGTGCCAGCAGTTACCTAACCCTGACAGGGGATGGCTACACCTTC.

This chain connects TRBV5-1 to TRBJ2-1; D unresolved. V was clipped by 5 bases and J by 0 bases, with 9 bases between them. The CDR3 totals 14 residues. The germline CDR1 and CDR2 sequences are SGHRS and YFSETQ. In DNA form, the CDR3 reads TGCGCCAGCAGTGAGGAGAGCTCCTACAATGAGCAGTTCTTC. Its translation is CASSEESSYNEQFF.

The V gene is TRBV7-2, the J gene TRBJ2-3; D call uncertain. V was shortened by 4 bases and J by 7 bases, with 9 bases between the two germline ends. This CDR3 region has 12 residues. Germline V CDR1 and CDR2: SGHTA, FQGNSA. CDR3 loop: CASSSLGHTQYF. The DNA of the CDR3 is TGTGCCAGCAGCTCTCTAGGGCATACGCAGTATTTT.

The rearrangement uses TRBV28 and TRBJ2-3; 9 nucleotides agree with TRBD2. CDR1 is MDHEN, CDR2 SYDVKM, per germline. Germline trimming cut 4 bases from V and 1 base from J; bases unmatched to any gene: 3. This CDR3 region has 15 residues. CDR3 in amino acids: CASSSRLAGTDTQYF. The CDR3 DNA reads TGTGCCAGCAGTTCCCGACTAGCGGGCACAGATACGCAGTATTTT.

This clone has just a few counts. The CDR3 region has the DNA TGTGCCAGCAGCGGGGCTAATGGAAACACCATATATTTT. Translated, it gives CASSGANGNTIYF. The V call is TRBV28, the J call TRBJ1-3; D is perhaps TRBD1 (5 bases). The CDR3 length is 13 residues. Trimming removed 6 bases at V and 3 bases at J, with 9 bases between. Germline CDR1 MDHEN, CDR2 SYDVKM.

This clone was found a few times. CDR3 DNA: TGCAGCGTTGAAAGGACAGCTCAAGAGACCCAGTACTTC. It encodes CSVERTAQETQYF. The rearrangement joins TRBV29-1 to TRBJ2-5, with D possibly TRBD1 on 6 matching bases. From germline, CDR1 is SQVTM and CDR2 ANQGSEA. The CDR3 loop spans 13 amino acids. V gave up 2 bases and J gave up 2 bases, with 9 bases separating them.

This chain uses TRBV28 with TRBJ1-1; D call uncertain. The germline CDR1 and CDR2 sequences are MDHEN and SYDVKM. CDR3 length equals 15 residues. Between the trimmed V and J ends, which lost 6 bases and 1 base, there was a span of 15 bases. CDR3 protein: CASSPFRLGNTEAFF. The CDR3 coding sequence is TGTGCCAGCAGCCCCTTTAGGTTAGGGAACACTGAAGCTTTCTTT.

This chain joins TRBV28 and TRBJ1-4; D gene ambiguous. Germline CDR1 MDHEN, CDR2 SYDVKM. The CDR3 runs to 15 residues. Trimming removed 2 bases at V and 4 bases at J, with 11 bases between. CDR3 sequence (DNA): TGTGCCAGCAGTTTAACCATACAGCTTAATGAAAAACTGTTTTTT. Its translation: CASSLTIQLNEKLFF.